The entry that follows covers one T cell receptor (beta chain) sequence. In the study's own analysis: For nucleated cells, counts were estimated from reference gene primer amplification. The assay was immunoSEQ multiplex PCR, and TCRdb's table has in-frame clones only and misses some. The V and J calls and clone size were taken over from that table, and D and trimming were inferred from the DNA. The sample records 200,000 to 300,000 clones, 75% to 90% being singletons. Participant age was roughly 18 to 100 years, and participants resided in fewer than 30 US areas. Cohort allocation depended upon clinical history that participants reported. The sample is drawn from a study of blood T cell repertoires in COVID-19. Study overall: There were acute and convalescent COVID-19 samples, and they came from the United States, Italy and Spain.

V trimming: 5 bases; J trimming: 7 bases; junction bases outside the gene matches: 4. The CDR3 runs 15 residues. CDR1 LNHNV and CDR2 YYDKDF come from the germline V gene (reference sequence). The source of this sequence is a woman between 40 and 50 years old who had been exposed to COVID-19. The gene calls are TRBV15 and TRBJ2-1, with TRBD2 matching over 14 bases. Sequencing was done on a sample of PBMCs or T cells enriched from blood (not recorded which). The CDR3: CATSGGTSGSNEQFF. The CDR3 DNA is TGTGCCACCAGCGGAGGGACTAGCGGGAGTAATGAGCAGTTCTTC.